The rows below give T cell receptor beta chains drawn from one sample of a study of T-cell memory formation after mild COVID-19. TCRdb passed the 5' RACE reads through MiXCR, listing each CDR3 protein once. The table has about 400,000 distinct CDR3 sequences, less than 25% seen once. The sequenced sample was PBMCs or a T cell subset sorted from them (not recorded which). These receptor sequences come from an adult woman who had mild COVID-19 (a few samples of this study predate the infection). Cell type and time point are not known. Both conserved end residues are part of each CDR3. D genes are given only for firm matches. Rows give clone size only sometimes, using once, few, many, or a class for an expanded clone.

TRBV7-9	many	TRBJ2-7	NA	14	TGTGCCAGCAGCTTATCGGATTCGGCCTACGAGCAGTACTTC	CASSLSDSAYEQYF
TRBV25-1	NA	TRBJ1-1	TRBD1	16	TGTGCCAGCAGTGGGAGTCCGGGACAGGGGAACACTGAAGCTTTCTTT	CASSGSPGQGNTEAFF
TRBV27	few	TRBJ2-7	TRBD1	13	TGTGCCAGCAGTCGCGAGGGGGCCGGGGAGCAGTACTTC	CASSREGAGEQYF
TRBV6-5	few	TRBJ1-1	NA	15	TGTGCCAGCAGATTCTTAGTCGGGCGCCAAACTGAAGCTTTCTTT	CASRFLVGRQTEAFF
TRBV7-7	NA	TRBJ2-5	TRBD1	14	TGTGCCAGCAGCTCACAGGGGGTTCGGGAGACCCAGTACTTC	CASSSQGVRETQYF
TRBV9	NA	TRBJ2-1	TRBD1	14	TGTGCCAGCAGCGTAGGGACAGGAAGGAATGAGCAGTTCTTC	CASSVGTGRNEQFF
TRBV12-3/TRBV12-4	NA	TRBJ2-1	TRBD2	15	TGTGCCAGCAGTTGGGCGGGGGGCACTAACAATGAGCAGTTCTTC	CASSWAGGTNNEQFF
TRBV7-2	NA	TRBJ1-1	NA	16	TGTGCCAGCAGCTCTGGGGTGGGACTCCTGAACACTGAAGCTTTCTTT	CASSSGVGLLNTEAFF
TRBV4-1	NA	TRBJ2-5	TRBD1	15	TGCGCCAGCAGCCAAGGGGACAGGGCGGGGGAGACCCAGTACTTC	CASSQGDRAGETQYF
TRBV12-3/TRBV12-4	few	TRBJ2-5	NA	12	TGTGCCAGCGGCTTTGGCTGGGAGACCCAGTACTTC	CASGFGWETQYF
TRBV12-3/TRBV12-4	NA	TRBJ2-7	TRBD2	14	TGTGCCAGCAGCTCTAGCGGGAGGCATTACGAGCAGTACTTC	CASSSSGRHYEQYF
TRBV4-3	NA	TRBJ2-6	NA	16	TGCGCCAGCAGCCAAGGAAGGGTCTCTGGGGCCAACGTCCTGACTTTC	CASSQGRVSGANVLTF
TRBV11-3	NA	TRBJ2-5	NA	15	TGTGCCAGCAGCTTAGTGGACACTAGTCAAGAGACCCAGTACTTC	CASSLVDTSQETQYF
TRBV6-5	NA	TRBJ2-5	NA	14	TGTGCCAGCTGTAAACAGGTCCGGCAAGAGACCCAGTACTTC	CASCKQVRQETQYF
TRBV4-1	few	TRBJ1-5	NA	14	TGCGCCAGCAGCCAAGAGGGAAGCAATCAGCCCCAGCATTTT	CASSQEGSNQPQHF
TRBV11-2	NA	TRBJ1-3	NA	16	TGTGCCAGCAGCAGCGACGAGGCGAGCTCTGGAAACACCATATATTTT	CASSSDEASSGNTIYF